Listed here are 14 T cell receptor beta chains from one sample, sequenced in a study of T cell responses to AZD1222 COVID-19 vaccine. TCRdb keeps only in-frame clones here, not all; method: immunoSEQ multiplex PCR. The data contain around 87,000 clones, approximately 91% of them singletons. Sequencing used peripheral blood, obtained on day 0 of AZD1222 vaccination. The receptors stem from an adult in good health.

The V and J genes are TRBV27 and TRBJ2-1, with D uncertain. The CDR3 has 13 amino acids. V lost 5 bases and J 4 bases, leaving 9 bases between the germline ends. Germline-derived CDR1 and CDR2 are MNHEY and SMNVEV (reference sequence). Here the CDR3 reads CASSLRSYNEQFF. CDR3 nucleotide sequence: TGTGCCAGCAGTCTAAGGTCGTACAATGAGCAGTTCTTC.

Here the CDR3 DNA reads TGTGCCAGCAGTCGGCTACTCGACGGGACAGGGATCTACGAGCAGTACTTC. It codes for CASSRLLDGTGIYEQYF. This chain joins TRBV27 and TRBJ2-7, with 9 bases that match TRBD1. The CDR3 has 17 amino acids. Germline CDR1 reads MNHEY; CDR2 reads SMNVEV (reference sequence). The V and J ends lost 5 bases and 3 bases, in that order; junction bases with no gene match: 14.

This chain uses TRBV12-3 or TRBV12-4 with TRBJ1-2; D remains unclear. This CDR3 region has 13 residues. Trimming removed 7 bases from V and 5 bases from J, with 14 bases in between. The CDR3: CASKVNGLYGYTF. CDR3 DNA: TGTGCCAGCAAGGTGAACGGGTTATATGGCTACACCTTC.

The chain uses TRBV9 and TRBJ2-2, with D perhaps TRBD1 (6 bases). This CDR3 is built from 19 residues. Germline CDR1 and CDR2: SGDLS and YYNGEE. V lost 1 base and J 1 base, leaving 20 bases between the germline ends. The CDR3 DNA reads as TGTGCCAGCAGCGTATCCCTCTGGCCGGGACAAAGGAACACCGGGGAGCTGTTTTTT. Translation: CASSVSLWPGQRNTGELFF.

This rearrangement joins TRBV6-5 to TRBJ1-1, with D hard to call. Between the trimmed V and J ends, which lost 6 bases and 5 bases, there was a span of 10 bases. Germline-derived CDR1 and CDR2 are MNHEY and SVGAGI. The CDR3 extends over 12 amino acids. The CDR3 region has the DNA TGTGCCAGCAGAACAAAGGGAACTGAAGCTTTCTTT. As protein: CASRTKGTEAFF.

The V gene is TRBV4-3, the J gene TRBJ2-1, with TRBD2 matching over 13 bases. Germline CDR1 LGHNA, CDR2 YSLEER. The CDR3 sequence is 16 residues long. J gave up 3 bases and V 4 bases, and 3 bases lay outside the gene matches. CDR3 DNA: TGCGCCAGCAGCCCCCGGACTAGCGGGGGCTACAATGAGCAGTTCTTC. It translates to CASSPRTSGGYNEQFF.

This chain joins TRBV7-3 and TRBJ1-1; perhaps TRBD1 as D (6 bases). In germline, CDR1 is SGHTA, CDR2 FQGTGA. The V and J ends lost 6 bases and 1 base respectively, with 9 bases between them. CDR3 length: 13 residues. CDR3 nucleotide sequence: TGTGCCAGCAGAAGACAGGAGAACACTGAAGCTTTCTTT. Its translation: CASRRQENTEAFF.

V usage is TRBV7-2 and J usage is TRBJ2-1; D remains ambiguous. This CDR3 region has 15 residues. Germline V gives CDR1 SGHTA, CDR2 FQGNSA. Trimming pared 1 base from V and 4 bases from J, leaving 11 bases between. Written as DNA, the CDR3 is TGTGCCAGCAGCTTAGGTCAAGGAGATTACAATGAGCAGTTCTTC. Translated, it gives CASSLGQGDYNEQFF.

The genes are TRBV7-9 and TRBJ1-6; no reliable D call. Germline V gene data show CDR1 as SEHNR and CDR2 as FQNEAQ (reference sequence). Trimming shortened V by 1 base and J by 6 bases, and 7 bases separated the two germline ends. The CDR3 sequence is 14 residues long. The CDR3 spells CASSLEGGNSPLHF. The CDR3 nucleotides are TGTGCCAGCAGCTTAGAAGGTGGTAATTCACCCCTCCACTTT.

The chain is built from TRBV5-1 and TRBJ1-1; TRBD1 is a possible D gene (6 bases). From germline, CDR1 is SGHRS and CDR2 YFSETQ. The ends were cut back, 5 bases at V and 6 bases at J, with 26 bases in the middle. The CDR3 consists of 17 residues. The CDR3: CASRRQPGQSKAAEAFF. CDR3 sequence (DNA): TGCGCCAGCAGGAGACAGCCGGGACAATCAAAGGCGGCTGAAGCTTTCTTT.

The gene calls are TRBV9 and TRBJ1-5; no clear D. The CDR3 consists of 15 residues. The V and J ends lost 0 bases and 3 bases respectively, with 10 bases between them. The germline V gene encodes CDR1 SGDLS and CDR2 YYNGEE. The CDR3 coding sequence is TGTGCCAGCAGCGTAGGGCCGGCCGTCAATCAGCCCCAGCATTTT. Its protein is CASSVGPAVNQPQHF.

V usage is TRBV6-2 or TRBV6-3 and J usage is TRBJ2-1, with D tentatively TRBD2 (5 bases). V was clipped by 6 bases and J by 2 bases, with 14 bases between them. This CDR3 spans 15 amino acids. The germline V gene encodes CDR1 MNHEY and CDR2 SVGEGT. This CDR3 reads CASSRLAGPYNEQFF. The DNA for the CDR3 is TGTGCCAGCAGCCGGCTGGCGGGCCCCTACAATGAGCAGTTCTTC.

The gene calls are TRBV13 and TRBJ2-3, with 11 bases matching TRBD2. The germline gives CDR1 PRHDT, CDR2 FYEKMQ (reference sequence). V trimming: 5 bases; J trimming: 2 bases; junction bases outside the gene matches: 6. The CDR3 contains 16 residues. CDR3 loop: CASSILAGGTTDTQYF. CDR3 DNA: TGTGCCAGCAGCATCCTAGCGGGGGGCACCACAGATACGCAGTATTTT.

The chain has TRBV2 and TRBJ2-5; the match to TRBD1 covers 12 bases. Germline V gene data show CDR1 as SNHLY and CDR2 as FYNNEI. The CDR3 sequence is 15 residues long. Unmatched junction bases numbered 7, after V lost 6 bases and J lost 5 bases. CDR3 bases: TGTGCCAGCAGCCCGGGACAGGGGGCTTGGGAGACCCAGTACTTC. This gives the protein CASSPGQGAWETQYF. The full variable domain, completed using reference TRBV2 and TRBJ2-5, is EPEVTQTPSHQVTQMGQEVILRCVPISNHLYFYWYRQILGQKVEFLVSFYNNEISEKSEIFDDQFSVERPDGSNFTLKIRSTKLEDSAMYFCASSPGQGAWETQYFGPGTRLLVL.